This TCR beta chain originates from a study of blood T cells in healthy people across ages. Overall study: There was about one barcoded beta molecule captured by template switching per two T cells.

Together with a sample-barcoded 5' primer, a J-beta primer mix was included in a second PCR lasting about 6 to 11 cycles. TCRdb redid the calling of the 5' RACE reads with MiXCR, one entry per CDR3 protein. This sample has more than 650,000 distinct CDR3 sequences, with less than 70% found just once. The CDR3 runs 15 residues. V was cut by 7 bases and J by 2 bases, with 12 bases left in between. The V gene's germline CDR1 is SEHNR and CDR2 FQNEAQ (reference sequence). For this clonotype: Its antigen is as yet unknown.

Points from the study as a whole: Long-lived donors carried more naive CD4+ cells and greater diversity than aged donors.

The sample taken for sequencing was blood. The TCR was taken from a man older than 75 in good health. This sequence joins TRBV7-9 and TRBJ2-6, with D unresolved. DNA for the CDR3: TGTGCCAGCACCATTTGGGGTGCTGGGGCCAACGTCCTGACTTTC. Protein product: CASTIWGAGANVLTF.